Listed below are T cell receptor beta chains from one sample, sequenced in a study of T-cell memory formation after mild COVID-19. TCRdb re-analysed the 5' RACE reads in MiXCR, keeping a single row per CDR3 protein. The sample consists of around 250,000 distinct CDR3 sequences, about 16% of them appearing once. Sequenced: PBMCs or a T cell subset sorted from them (not recorded which). These receptors originate from a man aged 18 to 29 who had mild COVID-19 (a few samples of this study predate the infection). Cell type and time point are not known. Both conserved end residues are trimmed from each CDR3.

j_call v_call cdr3_aa
TRBJ2-5 TRBV29-1 SVTPRFQETQY
TRBJ2-1 TRBV9 ASSVSGGSYNEQF
TRBJ1-4 TRBV7-6 ASSLTVTNEKLF
TRBJ1-5 TRBV6-5 ASSYSGRGGIRQPQH
TRBJ2-1 TRBV12-3/TRBV12-4 ASSLQVGNEQF
TRBJ2-3 TRBV7-3 ASSLTGNRYSTDTQY
TRBJ1-6 TRBV6-2/TRBV6-3 ASSYGQGNSPLH
TRBJ2-1 TRBV12-3/TRBV12-4 ASRPGQANKEQF
TRBJ1-1 TRBV12-3/TRBV12-4 ASSGQQMNTEAF
TRBJ2-7 TRBV20-1 SARVTAGANSYEQY
TRBJ2-2 TRBV5-1 ASSLNTLRPGELF
TRBJ2-5 TRBV4-1 ASSQGGTVDETQY
TRBJ2-6 TRBV6-5 AIGRTGANVLT
TRBJ2-5 TRBV7-9 ASSAGTKTQY
TRBJ2-5 TRBV7-2 ASSQRQGRETQY
TRBJ2-5 TRBV7-6 ASRRALAGRVETQY
TRBJ2-3 TRBV7-3 ASSLIAGGTTDTQY
TRBJ1-5 TRBV7-2 ASSRPWRSPKSNQPQH
TRBJ2-5 TRBV7-2 ARSSMGARGETQY
TRBJ2-5 TRBV7-2 ASSRGLQETQY
TRBJ2-3 TRBV14 ASSQDSGATDTQY
TRBJ2-5 TRBV2 ASSEAFQETQY
TRBJ1-6 TRBV7-2 ASSLEVTLPPTPLH
TRBJ2-1 TRBV20-1 SARDLAGPKEQF
TRBJ1-1 TRBV6-1 ASSELGPNTEAF
TRBJ1-6 TRBV7-2 ASSYGTGSQSPLH
TRBJ1-1 TRBV10-3 AITAGQGNTEAF
TRBJ1-1 TRBV5-4 ASSSPGTGNTEAF
TRBJ2-2 TRBV7-6 ASSAGVSPSNTGELF
TRBJ2-1 TRBV6-5 ASSYTRTGATNNEQF
TRBJ1-3 TRBV15 ATRAGAGNTIY
TRBJ1-2 TRBV5-1 ASSLGRTTAGYT
TRBJ2-5 TRBV7-9 ASSSRDLYQETQY
TRBJ2-1 TRBV7-9 ASSLGQGLNEQF
TRBJ1-6 TRBV20-1 SATTGAHSPLH
TRBJ1-1 TRBV7-9 ASSLVSDSTRAF
TRBJ1-3 TRBV6-5 ASSTYREGGPGNTIY
TRBJ1-6 TRBV7-8 ASSPGQGLYSPLH